What follows describes a single T cell receptor beta chain. This clonotype turned up a few times. This receptor's antigen is unknown. Base qualities were left out, and no much larger clone turns up one base away. This sample was taken from a study of T cell repertoires in cytomegalovirus infection (dated by TCRdb to the late 2010s). Context from the whole study: Alongside well-studied HLA-B-restricted epitopes, the peptide stimulations were aimed at recently identified HLA-C-restricted CMV epitopes, whose presentation resists viral immunomodulation. The HLA type of each donor mattered for the analysis, because public TCR beta signatures pointed to carriage of CMV infection along with the matching HLA type.

For sequencing, an Illumina HiSeq 1500 was employed. TCRdb took the public reads, trimmed them with fastp at Q25, ran MiXCR for clone calling and kept in-frame beta chains. Each record represents a unique CDR3 protein, reported with the most common genes and DNA among its rows. This sample is represented by fewer than 150,000 distinct CDR3 sequences; 30% of them were singletons. Jointly, the top ten make up more than 35% of the sample. Overall results and qualifications from the work: In both this cohort and an independent roughly 330-donor cohort, the cumulative frequency of public TCR beta family members distinguished carriers of CMV infection plus the relevant HLA type. The ex vivo response was dominated by HLA-C-restricted CMV-specific TCR beta clonotypes, and the single most frequent clonotype in two of eight donors was supplied by these HLA-C-restricted clonotypes.

In the germline V gene, CDR1 corresponds to SGHVS and CDR2 to FQNEAQ. V lost 6 bases and J lost 0 bases, and the count of bases not matched to a germline gene is 5. From the cysteine up to the phenylalanine, the CDR3 has a length of 16 residues. The read is trimmed to its CDR3 DNA, 48 bases read in frame from base 1. Reading the label with the study, this specimen's treatment or condition is: in vitro stimulation with specific CMV peptide epitopes to enrich CMV-specific T cells. This TCR was recovered from a human donor in good health (CMV status not recorded). Some clones in this sample may be carry-over from other donors' samples. Sequenced material: CD8+ T cells from cultured PBMCs, taken from culture after CMV antigen stimulation. The chain was built from TRBV7-8 and TRBJ1-4, and 9 bases in between align with TRBD1. The CDR3 amino acid sequence is: CASSSDRGATNEKLFF. The DNA reads as follows: TGTGCCAGCAGTTCGGACAGGGGTGCAACTAATGAAAAACTGTTTTTT. With the portions outside the CDR3 filled from the reference TRBV7-8 and TRBJ1-4 genes, the complete variable region becomes GAGVSQSPRYKVAKRGQDVALRCDPISGHVSLFWYQQALGQGPEFLTYFQNEAQLDKSGLPSDRFFAERPEGSVSTLKIQRTQQEDSAVYLCASSSDRGATNEKLFFGSGTQLSVL.